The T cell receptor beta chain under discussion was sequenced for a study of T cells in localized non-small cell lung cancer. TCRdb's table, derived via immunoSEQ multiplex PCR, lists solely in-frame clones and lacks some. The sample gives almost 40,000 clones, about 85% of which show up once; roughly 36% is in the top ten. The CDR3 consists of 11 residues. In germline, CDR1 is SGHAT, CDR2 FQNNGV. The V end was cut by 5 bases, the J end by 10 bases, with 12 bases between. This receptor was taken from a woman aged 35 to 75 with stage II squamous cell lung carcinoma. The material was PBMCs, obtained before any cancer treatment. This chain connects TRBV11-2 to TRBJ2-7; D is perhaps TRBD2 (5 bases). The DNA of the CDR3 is TGTGCCAGCAGCCGGGGAGCGAGCCAGTACTTC. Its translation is CASSRGASQYF.